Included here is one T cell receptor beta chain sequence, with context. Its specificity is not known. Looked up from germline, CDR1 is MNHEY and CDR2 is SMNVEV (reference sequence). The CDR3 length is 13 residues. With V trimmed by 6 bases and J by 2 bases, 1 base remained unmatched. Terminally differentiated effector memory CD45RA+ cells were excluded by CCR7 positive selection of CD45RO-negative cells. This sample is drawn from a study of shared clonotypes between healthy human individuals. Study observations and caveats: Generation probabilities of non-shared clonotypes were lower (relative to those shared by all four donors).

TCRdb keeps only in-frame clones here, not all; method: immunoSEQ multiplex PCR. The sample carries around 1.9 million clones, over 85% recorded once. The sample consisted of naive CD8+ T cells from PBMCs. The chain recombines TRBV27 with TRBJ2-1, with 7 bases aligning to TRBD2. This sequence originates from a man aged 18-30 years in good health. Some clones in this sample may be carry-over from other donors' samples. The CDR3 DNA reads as TGTGCCAGCAGGGGGGGGACCTACAATGAGCAGTTCTTC. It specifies CASRGGTYNEQFF.